The rows below give T cell receptor beta chains drawn from one sample of a study of blood T cell repertoires in COVID-19. Profiled with immunoSEQ multiplex PCR; TCRdb holds only in-frame clones, not every one. Among about 320,000 clones listed, 80% to 90% were seen once. The sequenced material came from PBMCs or T cells enriched from blood (not recorded which). The source of these receptors is a young man who had recovered from COVID-19. Both conserved end residues are part of each CDR3. The order of the fields is CDR3 DNA, CDR3 protein, V gene, J gene, clone size, D gene. D genes are given only for firm matches. Expanded clones are given a class, and other clones once, few, many or no size at all.

CDR3nt: TGTGCCAGCAGCCAAGAGGGGGGGACAGGGGGTTCACCCCTCCACTTT
CDR3aa: CASSQEGGTGGSPLHF
v_gene: TRBV14
j_gene: TRBJ1-6
abundance: .
d_gene: TRBD1

CDR3nt: TGTGCCAGCAGGAAAGGGGTCCTCACAGATACGCAGTATTTT
CDR3aa: CASRKGVLTDTQYF
v_gene: TRBV2
j_gene: TRBJ2-3
abundance: .
d_gene: .

CDR3nt: TGCAGCGTTGGTCCGGGTGGCCATGATGGCTACACCTTC
CDR3aa: CSVGPGGHDGYTF
v_gene: TRBV29-1
j_gene: TRBJ1-2
abundance: .
d_gene: .

CDR3nt: TGTGCCAGCAGCTTCCGACAGGGAATAAGAGTGGGTGGCTACACCTTC
CDR3aa: CASSFRQGIRVGGYTF
v_gene: TRBV5-4
j_gene: TRBJ1-2
abundance: .
d_gene: TRBD1

CDR3nt: TGTGCCAGCAGCTCGCGGGGGATCCAAGAGACCCAGTACTTC
CDR3aa: CASSSRGIQETQYF
v_gene: TRBV7-2
j_gene: TRBJ2-5
abundance: .
d_gene: TRBD2

CDR3nt: TGTGCCAGCTCACCAACCACTAGCGGGGTCTCAGATACGCAGTATTTT
CDR3aa: CASSPTTSGVSDTQYF
v_gene: TRBV18
j_gene: TRBJ2-3
abundance: .
d_gene: TRBD2

CDR3nt: TGTGCCAGCAGCGTAGGACAAACCTATGGCTACACCTTC
CDR3aa: CASSVGQTYGYTF
v_gene: TRBV5-4
j_gene: TRBJ1-2
abundance: .
d_gene: .

CDR3nt: TGTGCCAGCAGCTTGCCGGGACAGAAGAATTCACCCCTCCACTTT
CDR3aa: CASSLPGQKNSPLHF
v_gene: TRBV5-4
j_gene: TRBJ1-6
abundance: .
d_gene: TRBD1

CDR3nt: TGTGCCAGCAACCGGGGACAGGGCACAGATACGCAGTATTTT
CDR3aa: CASNRGQGTDTQYF
v_gene: TRBV5-4
j_gene: TRBJ2-3
abundance: .
d_gene: TRBD1

CDR3nt: TGCGCCAGCGAGGACCGCCGGGGGGGATCAACTGAAGCTTTCTTT
CDR3aa: CASEDRRGGSTEAFF
v_gene: TRBV5-1
j_gene: TRBJ1-1
abundance: few
d_gene: .

CDR3nt: TGTGCCAGCAGTTACGCCGACAAATACAATGAGCAGTTCTTC
CDR3aa: CASSYADKYNEQFF
v_gene: TRBV6-5
j_gene: TRBJ2-1
abundance: .
d_gene: .

CDR3nt: TGTGCCAGCAGTTTCTCCGGGGGGACCGGCGAGCAGTACTTC
CDR3aa: CASSFSGGTGEQYF
v_gene: TRBV28
j_gene: TRBJ2-7
abundance: .
d_gene: TRBD2

CDR3nt: TGTGCCAGCAGCCAAGGGACTAGCGGGGGCACAGATACGCAGTATTTT
CDR3aa: CASSQGTSGGTDTQYF
v_gene: TRBV4-2
j_gene: TRBJ2-3
abundance: .
d_gene: TRBD2

CDR3nt: TGTGCCAGCAGCTTATTGGGGGGGAGCAATCAGCCCCAGCATTTT
CDR3aa: CASSLLGGSNQPQHF
v_gene: TRBV7-2
j_gene: TRBJ1-5
abundance: .
d_gene: .

CDR3nt: TGCGCCAGCAGCTTGGGGATATCACCTTTGAGGGCCAAAAACATTCAGTACTTC
CDR3aa: CASSLGISPLRAKNIQYF
v_gene: TRBV5-1
j_gene: TRBJ2-4
abundance: .
d_gene: .

CDR3nt: TGCGCCAGCAGCTACGGACAGGGTGCAGATACGCAGTATTTT
CDR3aa: CASSYGQGADTQYF
v_gene: TRBV5-1
j_gene: TRBJ2-3
abundance: .
d_gene: TRBD1

CDR3nt: TGTGCCAGTAGTATATGGGGACAGAATTCACCCCTCCACTTT
CDR3aa: CASSIWGQNSPLHF
v_gene: TRBV19
j_gene: TRBJ1-6
abundance: .
d_gene: TRBD1

CDR3nt: TGCGCCAGCAGTGACAGGGGGTATAATTCACCCCTCCACTTT
CDR3aa: CASSDRGYNSPLHF
v_gene: TRBV10-2
j_gene: TRBJ1-6
abundance: .
d_gene: TRBD1

CDR3nt: TGTGCCAGCAGCTTAGGCACGCGGGGTTTCGTTGTCAATGAGCAGTTCTTC
CDR3aa: CASSLGTRGFVVNEQFF
v_gene: TRBV11-3
j_gene: TRBJ2-1
abundance: .
d_gene: .

CDR3nt: TGCGCCAGCAGCTTGGAGGGGACTCCATCAACCTACGAGCAGTACTTC
CDR3aa: CASSLEGTPSTYEQYF
v_gene: TRBV5-1
j_gene: TRBJ2-7
abundance: .
d_gene: .

CDR3nt: TGTGCCACCCTCCGGGACTCGGCCTACAATGAGCAGTTCTTC
CDR3aa: CATLRDSAYNEQFF
v_gene: TRBV2
j_gene: TRBJ2-1
abundance: .
d_gene: .

CDR3nt: TGCGCCAGCAGCCCTGTACAGGGGCGGCACTATGGCTACACCTTC
CDR3aa: CASSPVQGRHYGYTF
v_gene: TRBV5-1
j_gene: TRBJ1-2
abundance: .
d_gene: TRBD1

CDR3nt: TGTGCCAGCAGTTTAAAGGGGACCTACGAGCAGTACTTC
CDR3aa: CASSLKGTYEQYF
v_gene: TRBV12-3/TRBV12-4
j_gene: TRBJ2-7
abundance: few
d_gene: .